This T cell receptor beta chain was sequenced in a study of blood T cells in healthy people across ages. Whole-study findings and limits: The percentage of naive T cells correlated strongly with TCR beta diversity.

About this clonotype itself: Its antigen remains unknown.

This CDR3 has 13 residues. Germline V CDR1 and CDR2: SEHNR, FQNEAQ (reference sequence). V dropped 5 bases and J dropped 8 bases, with 12 bases sitting between them. The authors ran a second PCR of about 6 to 11 cycles using a sample-barcoded 5' primer and a J-beta primer mix. Via MiXCR, TCRdb re-called the 5' RACE reads, giving one row per CDR3 protein. The table includes about 840,000 distinct CDR3 sequences, almost 30% detected once. Samples had at least 6.5 million PBMCs isolated from them. In addition, the sample was reused for a study of T cells of mothers and their children. As reported in that work: At a sensitivity of roughly 91 clones per million clonotypes, no persistent microchimeric T cell clones appeared.

The V and J genes are TRBV7-9 and TRBJ1-4; D unclear. The receptor was isolated from a woman aged 35 to 49 in good health. The sample taken for sequencing was blood. CDR3 nucleotide sequence: TGTGCCAGCAGCCTCCGGACTGGGGAAAAACTGTTTTTT. The encoded protein is CASSLRTGEKLFF.